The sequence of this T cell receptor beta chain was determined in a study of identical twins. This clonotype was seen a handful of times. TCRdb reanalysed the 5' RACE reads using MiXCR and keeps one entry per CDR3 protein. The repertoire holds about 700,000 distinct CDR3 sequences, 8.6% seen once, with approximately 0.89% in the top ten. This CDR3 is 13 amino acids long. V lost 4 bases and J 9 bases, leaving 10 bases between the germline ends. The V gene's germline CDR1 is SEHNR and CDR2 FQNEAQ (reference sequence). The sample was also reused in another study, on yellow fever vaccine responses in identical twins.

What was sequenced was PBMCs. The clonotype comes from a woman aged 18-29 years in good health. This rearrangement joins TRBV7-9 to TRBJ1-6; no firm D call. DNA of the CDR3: TGTGCCAGCAGCTCCTCCGGGTCTTCACCCCTCCACTTT. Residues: CASSSSGSSPLHF.